The 17 T cell receptor beta chains listed next were all sequenced from one sample in a study of regulatory T cells in long-lasting Graves disease. Time point denoted: newly diagnosed GD, antithyroid drugs for less than 3 months. The authors made the TCR library using RNA they extracted from PBMCs. To make TCR beta libraries, researchers used iRepertoire HTBI primers and Arm-PCR of CDR3 regions. TCRdb re-called the multiplex PCR reads through MiXCR, storing one row per CDR3 protein. The sample includes approximately 540,000 distinct CDR3 sequences, around 12% seen only once; the top ten take roughly 8.2%. These data were also reused for a study on T cells in Graves' hyperthyroidism and ophthalmopathy.

Sequenced here: peripheral blood mononuclear cells (PBMCs), sampled at new diagnosis, from a patient treated with antithyroid drugs. The receptors were gathered from a woman aged 25 to 39 with Graves disease.

A few counts support this clonotype. A much larger clone is a single base away; this may be a read error. The chain joins TRBV12-3 or TRBV12-4 to TRBJ1-2; D is uncertain. Trimming took 3 bases from V and 4 from J, leaving 12 bases between them. The CDR3 extends over 14 amino acids. For the CDR3, the DNA is TGTGCCAGCAGTTTTGCCCCATCGGGCTATGGCTACACCTTC. It codes for CASSFAPSGYGYTF.

V and J are TRBV19 and TRBJ2-7; either TRBD1 or TRBD2 may supply D (5 bases each). Germline values: CDR1 LNHDA, CDR2 SQIVND (reference sequence). This CDR3 region has 15 residues. Trimming cost V 6 bases and J 2 bases, with 17 bases left between them. CDR3 residues: CASSLRGPTPYEQYF. The CDR3 nucleotides read TGTGCCAGTAGCCTTCGGGGCCCTACCCCCTACGAGCAGTACTTC.

In this sample, this clonotype turned up once. This sequence may be a read error, since a much larger clone differs from it by one base. The chain links TRBV2 to TRBJ2-1; TRBD1 is a possible D gene (7 bases). This CDR3 comprises 12 residues. Germline-derived CDR1 and CDR2 are SNHLY and FYNNEI. DNA of the CDR3: TGTGCCAGCAGCCGTGGAGGGGGCAAGCAGTTATTC. This translates into CASSRGGGKQLF.

The V gene is TRBV6-2 or TRBV6-3, the J gene TRBJ2-7, with D hard to call. The CDR3 is 13 residues long. The germline V gene encodes CDR1 MNHEY and CDR2 SVGEGT. Trimming pared 7 bases from V and 3 bases from J, leaving 13 bases between. The CDR3 loop reads CASTLDGYYEQYF. CDR3 nucleotides: TGTGCCAGCACCTTGGACGGTTACTACGAGCAGTACTTC.

This clonotype showed up many times. The chain combines TRBV12-3 or TRBV12-4 with TRBJ2-1; 7 nucleotides align to TRBD2. The CDR3 extends over 14 amino acids. The junction had 2 bases not matched to a gene; V was cut back by 6 bases and J by 0 bases. DNA of the CDR3: TGTGCCAGCAGGGGCGGGAGCTCCTACAATGAGCAGTTCTTC. It codes for CASRGGSSYNEQFF.

This clonotype was picked up many times. CDR3 bases: TGCAGCGTTGGTCAGGGGGAGGCAGATACGCAGTATTTT. Protein product: CSVGQGEADTQYF. The chain employs TRBV29-1 and TRBJ2-3, with a weak D call TRBD1 (7 bases). Germline V gene data show CDR1 as SQVTM and CDR2 as ANQGSEA. Trimming removed 4 bases at V and 4 bases at J, with 12 bases between. This CDR3 contains 13 residues.

This clonotype was observed at least ten times. The V call is TRBV7-9, the J call TRBJ2-1; weak D call: TRBD2 (5 bases). V dropped 3 bases and J dropped 8 bases, with 17 bases sitting between them. There are 15 residues in the CDR3. The germline CDR1 and CDR2 sequences are SEHNR and FQNEAQ (reference sequence). The CDR3 sequence: CASSLEEGSVHEQFF. In DNA form, the CDR3 reads TGTGCCAGCAGCTTGGAGGAAGGGTCCGTCCATGAGCAGTTCTTC.

This clonotype was picked up many times. The chain joins TRBV5-1 to TRBJ1-1; D gene unclear. Germline loops: CDR1 SGHRS, CDR2 YFSETQ. The CDR3 runs 14 residues. Trimming cost V 5 bases and J 1 base, with 12 bases left between them. CDR3 sequence (DNA): TGCGCCAGCAGTTCCGACATGGCGAACACTGAAGCTTTCTTT. This gives the protein CASSSDMANTEAFF.

This clonotype was found many times. The genes are TRBV4-1 and TRBJ2-3, with 9 bases fitting TRBD2. V shed 0 bases, J shed 2 bases, and the junction held 9 bases outside the gene matches. This CDR3 contains 18 residues. The germline V gene encodes CDR1 MGHRA and CDR2 YSYEKL. CDR3 sequence reads: CASSQDRGLAGYTDTQYF. CDR3 sequence (DNA): TGCGCCAGCAGCCAAGATCGGGGACTAGCAGGTTACACAGATACGCAGTATTTT.

About this clonotype: A much larger clone lies a single base off, so this may be a read error. The chain carries TRBV7-2 and TRBJ2-1; perhaps TRBD2 as D (5 bases). Between the trimmed V and J ends, which lost 3 bases and 13 bases, there was a span of 22 bases. In germline, CDR1 is SGHTA, CDR2 FQGNSA. CDR3 size: 15 residues. The CDR3 DNA is TGTGCCAGCAGCTTGACGGGAAGGATCCAAGAGACCCAGTTCTTC. It is translated as CASSLTGRIQETQFF.

This clonotype was picked up a small number of times. This rearrangement joins TRBV12-5 to TRBJ2-1; TRBD2 matches at 8 bases. Per germline, CDR1 LGHNT and CDR2 FRNRAP. The junction had 7 bases not matched to a gene; V was cut back by 0 bases and J by 6 bases. CDR3 length: 16 amino acids. CDR3 in amino acids: CASGLVIGAGANEQFF. CDR3 bases: TGTGCTAGTGGTTTGGTAATAGGAGCGGGGGCCAATGAGCAGTTCTTC.

The table lists this clonotype with many counts. V usage is TRBV2 and J usage is TRBJ2-7, with D unresolved. Trimming cost V 6 bases and J 2 bases, with 5 bases left between them. In germline, CDR1 is SNHLY, CDR2 FYNNEI. CDR3 length: 11 amino acids. The CDR3 protein is CASSPTYEQYF. The CDR3 nucleotides read TGTGCCAGCAGCCCAACCTACGAGCAGTACTTC.

Ten or more counts support this clonotype. The J gene is TRBJ1-2, the V gene TRBV7-2, with D perhaps TRBD1 (5 bases). V lost 3 bases, J lost 2 bases, and 16 bases lay in between. This CDR3 has 16 amino acids. The V gene's germline CDR1 is SGHTA and CDR2 FQGNSA. CDR3 bases: TGTGCCAGCAGCTTTTACGGGACTCTCCAAAACTATGGCTACACCTTC. Amino acid sequence: CASSFYGTLQNYGYTF.

This clonotype has ten or more counts. The chain combines TRBV6-1 with TRBJ2-1, with 8 bases matching TRBD2. CDR1 MNHNS and CDR2 SASEGT come from the germline V gene. The junction had 3 bases not matched to a gene; V was cut back by 5 bases and J by 6 bases. This CDR3 comprises 13 residues. As DNA, the CDR3 is TGTGCCAGCAGTCCGGGAGGGATCAATGAGCAGTTCTTC. Translated, it gives CASSPGGINEQFF.

V and J are TRBV30 and TRBJ1-4, with 9 positions matching TRBD1. Per germline, CDR1 GTSNPN and CDR2 SVGIG (reference sequence). V shed 3 bases, J shed 5 bases, and the junction held 7 bases outside the gene matches. This CDR3 is built from 15 residues. Here the CDR3 reads CAWRGQGHYNEKLFF. For the CDR3, the DNA is TGTGCCTGGAGGGGACAGGGTCACTACAATGAAAAACTGTTTTTT.

This clonotype was recorded many times. This chain uses TRBV6-1 with TRBJ1-2; D uncertain. The CDR3 loop spans 15 amino acids. V lost 8 bases and J 5 bases, leaving 21 bases between the germline ends. Germline-derived CDR1 and CDR2 are MNHNS and SASEGT. The CDR3: CASSTPRQSRYGYTF. The CDR3 coding sequence is TGTGCCAGCTCAACCCCCCGGCAGAGTCGGTATGGCTACACCTTC.

This clonotype showed up many times. V gene TRBV19 combines with J gene TRBJ2-3; D ambiguous. CDR3 length: 12 residues. Germline assignment: CDR1 LNHDA and CDR2 SQIVND (reference sequence). The V end was cut by 4 bases, the J end by 6 bases, with 8 bases between. For the CDR3, the DNA is TGTGCCAGTAGTAGGTGGAAGGATACGCAGTATTTT. This encodes CASSRWKDTQYF.